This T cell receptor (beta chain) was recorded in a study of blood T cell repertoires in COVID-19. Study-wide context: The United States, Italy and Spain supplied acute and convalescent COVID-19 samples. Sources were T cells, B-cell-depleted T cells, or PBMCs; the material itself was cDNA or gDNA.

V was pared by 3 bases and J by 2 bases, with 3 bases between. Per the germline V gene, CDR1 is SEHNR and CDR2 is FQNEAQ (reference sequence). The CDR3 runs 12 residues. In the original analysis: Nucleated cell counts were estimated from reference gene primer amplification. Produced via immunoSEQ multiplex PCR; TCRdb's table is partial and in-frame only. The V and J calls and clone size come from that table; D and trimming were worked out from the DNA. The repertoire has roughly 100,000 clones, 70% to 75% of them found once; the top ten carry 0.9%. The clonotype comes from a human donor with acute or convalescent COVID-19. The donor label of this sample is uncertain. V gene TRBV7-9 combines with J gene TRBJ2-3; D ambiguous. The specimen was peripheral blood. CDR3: CASSLATDTQYF. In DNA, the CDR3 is TGTGCCAGCAGCTTGGCCACAGATACGCAGTATTTT.